The clone carrying this T cell receptor beta chain was counted a few times. In TCRdb, the RT-PCR reads were re-called with MiXCR into one record per CDR3 protein. The profile shows approximately 500,000 distinct CDR3 sequences, over 10% of them singletons. V was shortened by 3 bases and J by 3 bases, with 9 bases between the two germline ends. The germline gives CDR1 ENHRY, CDR2 SYGVKD. The CDR3 is 13 amino acids. This entry comes from a study of response to subunit inactivated influenza vaccine. The chain is built from TRBV10-3 and TRBJ2-7; D may be TRBD1 (5 bases). Sequenced here: PBMCs from blood, sampled more than 35 days after vaccination. This sequence originates from a man between 50 and 59 years old who received an inactivated influenza vaccine. CDR3 bases: TGTGCCATCAGTGAAAACGACAGCTACGAGCAGTACTTC. This encodes CAISENDSYEQYF.